This T cell receptor beta chain was obtained from a study of T-cell reconstitution after alpha-beta-depleted transplantation in children. For TCRbeta, the library was prepared with unique molecular identifiers. MiXCR, applied by TCRdb to the PCR reads, yields one record per CDR3 protein. The sample contains about 640,000 distinct CDR3 sequences, roughly 15% of which appear only once. The CDR3 covers 15 residues. Per the germline V gene, CDR1 is SGHAT and CDR2 is FQNNGV. V trimming: 2 bases; J trimming: 6 bases; junction bases outside the gene matches: 7. This clonotype came up a few times. This clonotype originated in a human donor who donated a stem cell graft to a child with acute myeloid leukemia. The sample consisted of PBMCs from the stem cell graft donor, taken from the stem cell graft. The chain joins TRBV11-2 to TRBJ2-3, with 8 bases matching TRBD2. The CDR3 sequence is CASSLKVAGLDTQYF. The CDR3 bases are TGTGCCAGCAGCTTAAAGGTAGCGGGGTTGGATACGCAGTATTTT.